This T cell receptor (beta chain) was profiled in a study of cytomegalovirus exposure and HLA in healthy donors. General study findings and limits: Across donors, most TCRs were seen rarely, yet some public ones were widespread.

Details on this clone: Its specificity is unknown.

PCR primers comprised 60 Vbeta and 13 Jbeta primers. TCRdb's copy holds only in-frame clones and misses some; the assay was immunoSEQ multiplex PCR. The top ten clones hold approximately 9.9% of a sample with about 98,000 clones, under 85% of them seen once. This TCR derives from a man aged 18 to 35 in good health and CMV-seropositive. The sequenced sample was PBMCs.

CDR3 nucleotides: TGTGCCAGCTCGACAGGGCCCTATCAGCCCCAGCATTTT. Its translation: CASSTGPYQPQHF. The rearrangement links TRBV27 to TRBJ1-5, with 7 bases matching TRBD1. The CDR3 is made up of 13 amino acids. With 8 bases clipped from V and 5 bases from J, the junction kept 6 bases outside the gene matches. Germline-derived CDR1 and CDR2 are MNHEY and SMNVEV (reference sequence).